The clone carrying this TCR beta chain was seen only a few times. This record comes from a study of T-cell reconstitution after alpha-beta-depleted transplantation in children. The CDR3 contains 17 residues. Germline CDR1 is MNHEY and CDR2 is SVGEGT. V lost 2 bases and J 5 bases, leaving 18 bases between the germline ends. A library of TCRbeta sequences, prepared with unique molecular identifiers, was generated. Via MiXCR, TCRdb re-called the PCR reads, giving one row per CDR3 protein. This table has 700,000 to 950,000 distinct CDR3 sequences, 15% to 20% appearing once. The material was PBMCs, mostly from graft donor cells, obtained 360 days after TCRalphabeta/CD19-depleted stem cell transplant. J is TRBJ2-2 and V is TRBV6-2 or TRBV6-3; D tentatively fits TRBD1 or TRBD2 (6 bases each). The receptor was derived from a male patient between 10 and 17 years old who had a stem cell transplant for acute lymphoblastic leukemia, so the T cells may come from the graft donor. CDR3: CASSYPGRGRGTGELFF. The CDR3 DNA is TGTGCCAGCAGTTACCCAGGCCGGGGGCGCGGGACCGGGGAGCTGTTTTTT.